A selection of T cell receptor beta chains follows, all from one sample in a study of response to subunit inactivated influenza vaccine. MiXCR was run by TCRdb on the RT-PCR reads, yielding one entry per CDR3 protein. This table holds roughly 630,000 distinct CDR3 sequences, less than 15% found once. The sequencing here drew on PBMCs from blood, taken 14 days before vaccination. These receptors originate from a man over 45 who received an inactivated influenza vaccine. Each CDR3 is given with its conserved first and last residue. Fields, in order: V gene, D gene, CDR3 length, J gene, clone size, CDR3 protein, CDR3 DNA. A D gene is named only where the DNA matches it firmly. Rows may omit the clone size; those that give it use once, few, many or a size class.

V gene: TRBV6-1; D gene: .; CDR3 length: 14; J gene: TRBJ2-2; clone size: few; CDR3 protein: CASSGQPNTGELFF; CDR3 DNA: TGTGCCAGCAGTGGACAGCCGAACACCGGGGAGCTGTTTTTT
V gene: TRBV18; D gene: .; CDR3 length: 15; J gene: TRBJ2-3; clone size: few; CDR3 protein: CASSPPGRATDTQYF; CDR3 DNA: TGTGCCAGCTCACCACCGGGACGAGCCACAGATACGCAGTATTTT
V gene: TRBV11-1; D gene: .; CDR3 length: 18; J gene: TRBJ2-1; clone size: many; CDR3 protein: CASSSSLIIRERYNEQFF; CDR3 DNA: TGTGCCAGCAGCTCCAGTTTAATTATTCGGGAGAGGTACAATGAGCAGTTCTTC
V gene: TRBV11-1; D gene: TRBD2; CDR3 length: 17; J gene: TRBJ2-4; clone size: few; CDR3 protein: CASSRGGLALAKNIQYF; CDR3 DNA: TGTGCCAGCAGCCGTGGAGGACTAGCTCTAGCCAAAAACATTCAGTACTTC
V gene: TRBV29-1; D gene: TRBD1; CDR3 length: 13; J gene: TRBJ1-5; clone size: .; CDR3 protein: CSASDRVGQPQHF; CDR3 DNA: TGCAGCGCCTCGGACAGGGTGGGTCAGCCCCAGCATTTT
V gene: TRBV7-9; D gene: TRBD2; CDR3 length: 16; J gene: TRBJ2-1; clone size: few; CDR3 protein: CASSLPSGRAGGEQFF; CDR3 DNA: TGTGCCAGCAGCTTACCTAGCGGGAGGGCCGGGGGTGAGCAGTTCTTC
V gene: TRBV6-5; D gene: TRBD1; CDR3 length: 17; J gene: TRBJ1-4; clone size: few; CDR3 protein: CASSSTFRDRGNEKLFF; CDR3 DNA: TGTGCCAGCAGTTCAACCTTCCGGGACAGAGGAAATGAAAAACTGTTTTTT
V gene: TRBV18; D gene: TRBD2; CDR3 length: 17; J gene: TRBJ2-2; clone size: few; CDR3 protein: CASSPPTRSGAGGELFF; CDR3 DNA: TGTGCCAGCTCACCACCCACGAGGAGCGGGGCTGGCGGGGAGCTGTTTTTT
V gene: TRBV2; D gene: .; CDR3 length: 15; J gene: TRBJ2-5; clone size: few; CDR3 protein: CASTRTNARGETQYF; CDR3 DNA: TGTGCCAGCACCCGGACAAACGCTAGGGGTGAGACCCAGTACTTC
V gene: TRBV10-2; D gene: TRBD1; CDR3 length: 16; J gene: TRBJ2-7; clone size: .; CDR3 protein: CASRASDRGPAYEQYF; CDR3 DNA: TGCGCCAGCAGAGCCTCCGACAGGGGGCCCGCCTACGAGCAGTACTTC
V gene: TRBV5-4; D gene: .; CDR3 length: 15; J gene: TRBJ2-1; clone size: .; CDR3 protein: CASSLAGGKVNEQFF; CDR3 DNA: TGTGCCAGCAGCTTGGCCGGGGGCAAGGTAAATGAGCAGTTCTTC
V gene: TRBV20-1; D gene: .; CDR3 length: 15; J gene: TRBJ2-3; clone size: .; CDR3 protein: CSARRGGSLTDTQYF; CDR3 DNA: TGCAGTGCTAGAAGGGGGGGCTCCCTCACAGATACGCAGTATTTT
V gene: TRBV7-2; D gene: .; CDR3 length: 15; J gene: TRBJ2-3; clone size: .; CDR3 protein: CASSLGDRWADTQYF; CDR3 DNA: TGTGCCAGCAGCTTAGGGGACCGCTGGGCAGATACGCAGTATTTT
V gene: TRBV29-1; D gene: TRBD2; CDR3 length: 18; J gene: TRBJ2-1; clone size: many; CDR3 protein: CSVAVGLAGGFSYNEQFF; CDR3 DNA: TGCAGCGTTGCCGTGGGTCTAGCGGGAGGCTTCTCCTACAATGAGCAGTTCTTC
V gene: TRBV5-4; D gene: TRBD1; CDR3 length: 15; J gene: TRBJ2-2; clone size: .; CDR3 protein: CASSNGQVDTGELFF; CDR3 DNA: TGTGCCAGCAGCAATGGACAGGTGGACACCGGGGAGCTGTTTTTT
V gene: TRBV28; D gene: .; CDR3 length: 15; J gene: TRBJ2-7; clone size: many; CDR3 protein: CASSSTGMAAYEQYF; CDR3 DNA: TGTGCCAGCAGTTCCACCGGGATGGCGGCGTACGAGCAGTACTTC
V gene: TRBV27; D gene: TRBD1; CDR3 length: 20; J gene: TRBJ1-1; clone size: .; CDR3 protein: CASSLIRPGGIPYMNTEAFF; CDR3 DNA: TGTGCCAGCAGTTTAATTAGGCCAGGGGGCATTCCTTACATGAACACTGAAGCTTTCTTT
V gene: TRBV20-1; D gene: .; CDR3 length: 12; J gene: TRBJ2-3; clone size: .; CDR3 protein: CSADEQGDTQYF; CDR3 DNA: TGCAGTGCTGACGAACAAGGGGATACGCAGTATTTT
V gene: TRBV20-1; D gene: TRBD2; CDR3 length: 16; J gene: TRBJ2-3; clone size: few; CDR3 protein: CSATGLAGGSTDTQYF; CDR3 DNA: TGCAGTGCAACGGGACTAGCGGGGGGAAGCACAGATACGCAGTATTTT
V gene: TRBV4-2; D gene: .; CDR3 length: 15; J gene: TRBJ2-3; clone size: many; CDR3 protein: CASSQDWQGPDTQYF; CDR3 DNA: TGTGCCAGCAGCCAAGATTGGCAGGGCCCAGATACGCAGTATTTT
V gene: TRBV28; D gene: TRBD1; CDR3 length: 17; J gene: TRBJ1-4; clone size: .; CDR3 protein: CASSPYDRGLAYEKLFF; CDR3 DNA: TGTGCCAGCAGTCCCTACGACAGGGGGTTGGCTTATGAAAAACTGTTTTTT
V gene: TRBV20-1; D gene: .; CDR3 length: 13; J gene: TRBJ1-5; clone size: .; CDR3 protein: CSAEDGSNQPQHF; CDR3 DNA: TGCAGTGCGGAGGACGGTTCCAATCAGCCCCAGCATTTT
V gene: TRBV18; D gene: TRBD1; CDR3 length: 16; J gene: TRBJ1-2; clone size: .; CDR3 protein: CASSPQAGQGKYGYTF; CDR3 DNA: TGTGCCAGCTCACCACAGGCCGGACAGGGGAAGTATGGCTACACCTTC
V gene: TRBV7-2; D gene: .; CDR3 length: 12; J gene: TRBJ1-2; clone size: few; CDR3 protein: CASSLGEGGYTF; CDR3 DNA: TGTGCCAGCAGCTTAGGGGAGGGTGGCTACACCTTC
V gene: TRBV5-1; D gene: TRBD1; CDR3 length: 13; J gene: TRBJ2-7; clone size: many; CDR3 protein: CASSGGQGFEQYF; CDR3 DNA: TGCGCCAGCAGCGGTGGACAGGGTTTCGAGCAGTACTTC
V gene: TRBV5-1; D gene: .; CDR3 length: 12; J gene: TRBJ2-2; clone size: few; CDR3 protein: CASSLAQMELFF; CDR3 DNA: TGCGCCAGCAGCTTGGCCCAAATGGAGCTGTTTTTT
V gene: TRBV14; D gene: .; CDR3 length: 16; J gene: TRBJ2-2; clone size: .; CDR3 protein: CASSRPTGANTGELFF; CDR3 DNA: TGTGCCAGCAGCCGACCGACAGGCGCGAACACCGGGGAGCTGTTTTTT
V gene: TRBV12-3/TRBV12-4; D gene: .; CDR3 length: 12; J gene: TRBJ1-2; clone size: few; CDR3 protein: CASSNAGIGYTF; CDR3 DNA: TGTGCCAGCAGTAACGCAGGGATCGGCTACACCTTC
V gene: TRBV28; D gene: .; CDR3 length: 14; J gene: TRBJ1-3; clone size: few; CDR3 protein: CASSLRETLDTIYF; CDR3 DNA: TGTGCCAGCAGTTTGAGGGAGACCTTGGACACCATATATTTT
V gene: TRBV6-1; D gene: TRBD1; CDR3 length: 14; J gene: TRBJ1-1; clone size: many; CDR3 protein: CASTPTGMNTEAFF; CDR3 DNA: TGTGCCAGCACCCCGACAGGGATGAACACTGAAGCTTTCTTT
V gene: TRBV20-1; D gene: TRBD1; CDR3 length: 14; J gene: TRBJ2-3; clone size: .; CDR3 protein: CSAPQGASTETQYF; CDR3 DNA: TGCAGTGCCCCACAGGGGGCGAGCACAGAGACGCAGTATTTT
V gene: TRBV7-9; D gene: TRBD1; CDR3 length: 15; J gene: TRBJ2-7; clone size: .; CDR3 protein: CASSSRHRGFYEQYF; CDR3 DNA: TGTGCCAGCAGCTCCCGTCACAGGGGTTTCTACGAGCAGTACTTC
V gene: TRBV7-2; D gene: TRBD2; CDR3 length: 14; J gene: TRBJ2-7; clone size: few; CDR3 protein: CASSKTSGPYEQYF; CDR3 DNA: TGTGCCAGCAGCAAGACTAGCGGACCCTACGAGCAGTACTTC
V gene: TRBV7-9; D gene: TRBD1; CDR3 length: 16; J gene: TRBJ2-3; clone size: few; CDR3 protein: CASSLMGQRLTDTQYF; CDR3 DNA: TGTGCCAGCAGCTTAATGGGACAGCGACTCACAGATACGCAGTATTTT
V gene: TRBV2; D gene: .; CDR3 length: 14; J gene: TRBJ1-6; clone size: .; CDR3 protein: CASSGRGRESPLHF; CDR3 DNA: TGTGCCAGCAGTGGACGTGGAAGGGAGTCACCCCTCCACTTT
V gene: TRBV20-1; D gene: .; CDR3 length: 16; J gene: TRBJ2-1; clone size: few; CDR3 protein: CSGERPGYHSNNEQFF; CDR3 DNA: TGCAGTGGAGAAAGGCCTGGGTATCACTCAAACAATGAGCAGTTCTTC
V gene: TRBV4-3; D gene: .; CDR3 length: 18; J gene: TRBJ2-1; clone size: .; CDR3 protein: CASSQPYGRGLAYNEQFF; CDR3 DNA: TGCGCCAGCAGCCAACCATACGGACGGGGGTTAGCCTACAATGAGCAGTTCTTC
V gene: TRBV5-1; D gene: TRBD1; CDR3 length: 15; J gene: TRBJ2-3; clone size: .; CDR3 protein: CASSLGQGGADTQYF; CDR3 DNA: TGCGCCAGCAGCTTGGGACAGGGGGGGGCAGATACGCAGTATTTT
V gene: TRBV12-3/TRBV12-4; D gene: .; CDR3 length: 15; J gene: TRBJ2-2; clone size: .; CDR3 protein: CASSFIYLNTGELFF; CDR3 DNA: TGTGCCAGCAGTTTCATCTACCTGAACACCGGGGAGCTGTTTTTT
V gene: TRBV20-1; D gene: .; CDR3 length: 10; J gene: TRBJ2-1; clone size: .; CDR3 protein: CSASNYEQFF; CDR3 DNA: TGCAGTGCGAGTAACTATGAGCAGTTCTTC
V gene: TRBV29-1; D gene: TRBD1; CDR3 length: 15; J gene: TRBJ1-2; clone size: few; CDR3 protein: CSVDAMGQDIYGYTF; CDR3 DNA: TGCAGCGTTGATGCCATGGGACAGGACATTTATGGCTACACCTTC
V gene: TRBV7-8; D gene: TRBD2; CDR3 length: 18; J gene: TRBJ2-3; clone size: .; CDR3 protein: CASSLDGASGVSTDTQYF; CDR3 DNA: TGTGCCAGCAGCTTAGACGGTGCTAGCGGGGTTAGCACAGATACGCAGTATTTT
V gene: TRBV5-1; D gene: .; CDR3 length: 12; J gene: TRBJ2-1; clone size: .; CDR3 protein: CASREGRDEQFF; CDR3 DNA: TGCGCCAGCAGAGAGGGCCGGGATGAGCAGTTCTTC
V gene: TRBV9; D gene: .; CDR3 length: 14; J gene: TRBJ2-5; clone size: .; CDR3 protein: CASSVEPKPGTQYF; CDR3 DNA: TGTGCCAGCAGCGTAGAGCCCAAACCGGGGACCCAGTACTTC
V gene: TRBV7-2; D gene: TRBD1; CDR3 length: 12; J gene: TRBJ2-5; clone size: few; CDR3 protein: CASRGTGGTQYF; CDR3 DNA: TGTGCCAGCAGGGGGACAGGGGGGACCCAGTACTTC
V gene: TRBV6-1; D gene: .; CDR3 length: 14; J gene: TRBJ2-2; clone size: few; CDR3 protein: CASSVYRNTGELFF; CDR3 DNA: TGTGCCAGCAGTGTATACAGAAACACCGGGGAGCTGTTTTTT
V gene: TRBV5-1; D gene: .; CDR3 length: 16; J gene: TRBJ1-1; clone size: few; CDR3 protein: CASSAFLGRKDTEAFF; CDR3 DNA: TGCGCCAGCAGCGCTTTTCTAGGACGGAAGGACACTGAAGCTTTCTTT
V gene: TRBV27; D gene: .; CDR3 length: 12; J gene: TRBJ2-7; clone size: .; CDR3 protein: CASSKNNNEQYF; CDR3 DNA: TGTGCCAGCAGCAAAAACAATAACGAGCAGTACTTC
V gene: TRBV10-3; D gene: .; CDR3 length: 17; J gene: TRBJ2-2; clone size: .; CDR3 protein: CAISESMRVGVTGELFF; CDR3 DNA: TGTGCCATCAGTGAGTCGATGCGAGTAGGTGTCACCGGGGAGCTGTTTTTT
V gene: TRBV29-1; D gene: TRBD1; CDR3 length: 13; J gene: TRBJ1-1; clone size: .; CDR3 protein: CSAGQGSGTEAFF; CDR3 DNA: TGCAGCGCCGGACAGGGGTCGGGCACTGAAGCTTTCTTT
V gene: TRBV10-3; D gene: .; CDR3 length: 15; J gene: TRBJ2-2; clone size: few; CDR3 protein: CAISESTPGAGELFF; CDR3 DNA: TGTGCCATCAGTGAGTCGACTCCGGGGGCCGGGGAGCTGTTTTTT
V gene: TRBV6-1; D gene: TRBD2; CDR3 length: 14; J gene: TRBJ2-2; clone size: .; CDR3 protein: CATSGLVGTGELFF; CDR3 DNA: TGTGCCACGTCGGGACTAGTAGGCACCGGGGAGCTGTTTTTT
V gene: TRBV6-5; D gene: TRBD2; CDR3 length: 14; J gene: TRBJ2-5; clone size: .; CDR3 protein: CASSYPGLGETQYF; CDR3 DNA: TGTGCCAGCAGTTACCCTGGACTAGGGGAGACCCAGTACTTC